What follows describes a single T cell receptor (beta chain). The data originate from a study of OX40 agonist ivuxolimab in advanced cancers. This CDR3 is 18 amino acids long. The V end was cut by 1 base, the J end by 2 bases, with 20 bases between. Germline loops: CDR1 MNHEY, CDR2 SMNVEV (reference sequence). The protocol was immunoSEQ multiplex PCR, while the TCRdb copy is restricted to in-frame clones and leaves out a portion. The data show around 51,000 clones, around 82% seen once. The J gene is TRBJ2-5, the V gene TRBV27; D is possibly TRBD2 (5 bases). The input for sequencing was CD4+ or CD8+ T cells sorted from blood, taken in a trial of the OX40 agonist ivuxolimab. This TCR was sampled from an adult with an advanced solid tumor such as melanoma, head and neck, liver or kidney cancer. The CDR3 sequence: CASSLYPWGSEEQETQYF. Here the CDR3 DNA reads TGTGCCAGCAGTTTATACCCCTGGGGTAGCGAGGAACAAGAGACCCAGTACTTC.